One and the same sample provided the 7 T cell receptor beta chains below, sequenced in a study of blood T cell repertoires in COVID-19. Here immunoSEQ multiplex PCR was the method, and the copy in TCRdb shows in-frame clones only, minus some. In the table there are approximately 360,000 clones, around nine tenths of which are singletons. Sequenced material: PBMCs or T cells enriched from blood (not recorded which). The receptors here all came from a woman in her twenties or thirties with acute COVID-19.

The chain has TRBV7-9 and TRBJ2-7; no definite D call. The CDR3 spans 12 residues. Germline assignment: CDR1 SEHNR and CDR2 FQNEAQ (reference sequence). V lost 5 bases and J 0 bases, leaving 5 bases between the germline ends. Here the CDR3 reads CASSGSSYEQYF. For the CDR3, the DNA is TGTGCCAGCAGCGGCAGCTCCTACGAGCAGTACTTC.

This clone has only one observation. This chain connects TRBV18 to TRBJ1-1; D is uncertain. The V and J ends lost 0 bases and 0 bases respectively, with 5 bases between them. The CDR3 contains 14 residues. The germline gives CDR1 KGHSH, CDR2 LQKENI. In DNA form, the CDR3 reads TGTGCCAGCTCACCACCTACTGTGAACACTGAAGCTTTCTTT. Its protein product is CASSPPTVNTEAFF.

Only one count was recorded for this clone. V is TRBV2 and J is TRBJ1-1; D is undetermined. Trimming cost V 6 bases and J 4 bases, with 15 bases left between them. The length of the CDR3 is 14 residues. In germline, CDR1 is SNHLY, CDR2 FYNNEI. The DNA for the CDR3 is TGTGCCAGCAGCCGAATAGAGAGGAGCACTGAAGCTTTCTTT. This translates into CASSRIERSTEAFF. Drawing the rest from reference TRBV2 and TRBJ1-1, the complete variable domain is EPEVTQTPSHQVTQMGQEVILRCVPISNHLYFYWYRQILGQKVEFLVSFYNNEISEKSEIFDDQFSVERPDGSNFTLKIRSTKLEDSAMYFCASSRIERSTEAFFGQGTRLTVV.

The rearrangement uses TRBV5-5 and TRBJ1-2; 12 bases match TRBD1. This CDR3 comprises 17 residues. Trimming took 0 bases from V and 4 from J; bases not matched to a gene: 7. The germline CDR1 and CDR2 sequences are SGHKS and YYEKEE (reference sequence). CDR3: CASSLAGTGGVGYGYTF. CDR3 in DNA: TGTGCCAGCAGCTTGGCTGGGACAGGGGGCGTTGGCTATGGCTACACCTTC.

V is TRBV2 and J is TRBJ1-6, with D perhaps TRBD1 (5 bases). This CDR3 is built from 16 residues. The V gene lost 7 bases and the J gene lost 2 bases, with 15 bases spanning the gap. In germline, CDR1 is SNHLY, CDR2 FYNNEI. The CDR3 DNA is TGTGCCAGCACCCGGACATCACCCACCTATAATTCACCCCTCCACTTT. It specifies CASTRTSPTYNSPLHF. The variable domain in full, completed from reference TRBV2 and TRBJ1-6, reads EPEVTQTPSHQVTQMGQEVILRCVPISNHLYFYWYRQILGQKVEFLVSFYNNEISEKSEIFDDQFSVERPDGSNFTLKIRSTKLEDSAMYFCASTRTSPTYNSPLHFGNGTRLTVT.

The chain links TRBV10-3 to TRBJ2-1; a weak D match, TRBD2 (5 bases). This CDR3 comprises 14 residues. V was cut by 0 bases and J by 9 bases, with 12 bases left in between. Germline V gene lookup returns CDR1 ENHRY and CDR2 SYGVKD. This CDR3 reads CAISESRLGVEQFF. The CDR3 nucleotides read TGTGCCATCAGTGAGTCGAGGTTGGGAGTTGAGCAGTTCTTC.

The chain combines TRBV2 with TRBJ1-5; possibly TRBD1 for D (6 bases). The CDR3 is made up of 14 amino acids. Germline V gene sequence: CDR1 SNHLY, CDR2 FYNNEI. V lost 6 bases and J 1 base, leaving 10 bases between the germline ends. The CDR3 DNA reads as TGTGCCAGCAGCCAAGGGACAAGCAATCAGCCCCAGCATTTT. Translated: CASSQGTSNQPQHF.